Described below is a single TCR beta chain sequence and its context. Its antigen remains unknown. This specimen comes from a study of T cells after yellow fever vaccination. Study at large: Preparation of the low-cell-number fractions used SMART-Seq v4 Ultra Low Input. Points from the study as a whole: Some clonotypes, a small share, were shared between CD4 and CD8 compartments. The study noted that FACS-sorted repertoires could contain abundant clonotypes contaminating from the bulk population.

This CDR3 is built from 12 residues. Looked up from germline, CDR1 is DFQATT and CDR2 is SNEGSKA (reference sequence). Deletions cut 1 base from V and 4 bases from J, with 8 bases between. The authors made TCR cDNA by 5'RACE template switching, adding a universal primer site and UMIs. MiXCR, applied by TCRdb to the 5' RACE reads, yields one record per CDR3 protein. The top ten clones hold under 20% of a sample with roughly 300,000 distinct CDR3 sequences, less than 9.5% of them seen once. This TCR was sampled from a young man who received the YFV17D yellow fever vaccine. The genes are TRBV20-1 and TRBJ2-7; D is uncertain. This specimen consisted of PBMCs, obtained roughly 47 days after the first yellow fever vaccination. The CDR3 DNA reads TGCAGTGCTAGAGGACCCGGGTACGAGCAGTACTTC. Amino acids: CSARGPGYEQYF.